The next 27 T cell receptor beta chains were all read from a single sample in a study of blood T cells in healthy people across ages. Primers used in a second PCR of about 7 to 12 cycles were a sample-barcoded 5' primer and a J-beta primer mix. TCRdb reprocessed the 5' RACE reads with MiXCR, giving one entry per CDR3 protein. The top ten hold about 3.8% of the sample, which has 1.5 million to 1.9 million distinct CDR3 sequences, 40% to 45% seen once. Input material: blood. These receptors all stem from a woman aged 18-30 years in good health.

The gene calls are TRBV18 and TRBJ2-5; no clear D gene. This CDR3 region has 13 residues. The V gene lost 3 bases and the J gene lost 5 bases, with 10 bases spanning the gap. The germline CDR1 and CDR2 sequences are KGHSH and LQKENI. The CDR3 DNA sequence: TGTGCCAGCTCACCCTGGCAGACGGAGACCCAGTACTTC. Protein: CASSPWQTETQYF.

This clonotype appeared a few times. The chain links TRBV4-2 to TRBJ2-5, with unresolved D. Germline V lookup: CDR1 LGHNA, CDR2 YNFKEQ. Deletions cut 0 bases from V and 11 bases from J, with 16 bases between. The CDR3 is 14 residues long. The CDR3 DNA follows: TGTGCCAGCAGCCAAGATTTAGGTGGGAAGGAGCAGTACTTC. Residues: CASSQDLGGKEQYF.

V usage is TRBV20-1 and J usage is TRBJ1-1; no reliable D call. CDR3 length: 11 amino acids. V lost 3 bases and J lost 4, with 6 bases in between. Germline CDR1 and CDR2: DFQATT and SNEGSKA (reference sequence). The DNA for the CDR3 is TGCAGTGCTAGTAGAAGCACTGAAGCTTTCTTT. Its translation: CSASRSTEAFF.

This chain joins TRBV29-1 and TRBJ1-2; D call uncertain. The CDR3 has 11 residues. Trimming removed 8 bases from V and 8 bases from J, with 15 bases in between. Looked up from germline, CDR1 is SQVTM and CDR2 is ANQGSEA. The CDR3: CSPETAAGYTF. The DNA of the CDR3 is TGCAGCCCTGAGACGGCGGCAGGCTACACCTTC.

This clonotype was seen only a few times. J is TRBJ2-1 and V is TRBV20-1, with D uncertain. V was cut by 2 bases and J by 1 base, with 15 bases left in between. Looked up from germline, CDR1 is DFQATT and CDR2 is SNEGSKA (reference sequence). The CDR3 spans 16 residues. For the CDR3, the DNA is TGCAGTGCTAGAAACCTAATAGGCGAATCCTACAATGAGCAGTTCTTC. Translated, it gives CSARNLIGESYNEQFF.

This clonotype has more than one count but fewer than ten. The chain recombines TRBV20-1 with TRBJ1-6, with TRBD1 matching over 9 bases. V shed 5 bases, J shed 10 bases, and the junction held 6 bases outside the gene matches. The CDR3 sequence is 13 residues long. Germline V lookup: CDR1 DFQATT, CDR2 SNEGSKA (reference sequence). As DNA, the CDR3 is TGCAGTGCTCGTAGGACAGGGGAATCACCCCTCCACTTT. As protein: CSARRTGESPLHF.

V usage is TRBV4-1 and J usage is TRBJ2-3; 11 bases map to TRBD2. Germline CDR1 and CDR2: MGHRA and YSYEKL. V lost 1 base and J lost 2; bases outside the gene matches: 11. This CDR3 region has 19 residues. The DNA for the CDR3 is TGCGCCAGCAGCCAAGCTGTTTCCCGACTAGCGGGGAACACAGATACGCAGTATTTT. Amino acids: CASSQAVSRLAGNTDTQYF.

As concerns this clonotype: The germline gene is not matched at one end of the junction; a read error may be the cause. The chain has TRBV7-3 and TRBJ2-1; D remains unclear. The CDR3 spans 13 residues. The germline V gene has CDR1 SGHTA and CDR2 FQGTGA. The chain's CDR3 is CASSPISNNEQFF. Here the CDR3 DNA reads TGTGCTAGCAGCCCGATCTCCAACAACGAGCAGTTCTTC.

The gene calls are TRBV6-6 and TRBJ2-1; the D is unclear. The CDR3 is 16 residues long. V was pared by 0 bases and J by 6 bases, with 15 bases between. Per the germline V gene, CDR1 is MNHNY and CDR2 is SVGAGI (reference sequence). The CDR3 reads CASSYSNYRSGNEQFF. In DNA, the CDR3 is TGTGCCAGCAGTTACTCGAACTACCGGTCGGGCAATGAGCAGTTCTTC.

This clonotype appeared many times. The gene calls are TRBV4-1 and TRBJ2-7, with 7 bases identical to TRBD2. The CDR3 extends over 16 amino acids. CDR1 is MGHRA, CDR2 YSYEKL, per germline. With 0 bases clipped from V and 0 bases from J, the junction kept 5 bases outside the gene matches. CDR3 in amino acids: CASSQDGGGSSYEQYF. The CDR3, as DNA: TGCGCCAGCAGCCAAGATGGCGGGGGAAGCTCCTACGAGCAGTACTTC.

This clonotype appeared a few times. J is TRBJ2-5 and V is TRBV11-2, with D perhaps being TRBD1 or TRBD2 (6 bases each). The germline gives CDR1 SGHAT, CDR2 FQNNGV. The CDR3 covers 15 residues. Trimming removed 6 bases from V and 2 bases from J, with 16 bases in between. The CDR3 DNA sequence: TGTGCCAGCAGTCAAGGGGGGACGGCGCAAGAGACCCAGTACTTC. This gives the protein CASSQGGTAQETQYF.

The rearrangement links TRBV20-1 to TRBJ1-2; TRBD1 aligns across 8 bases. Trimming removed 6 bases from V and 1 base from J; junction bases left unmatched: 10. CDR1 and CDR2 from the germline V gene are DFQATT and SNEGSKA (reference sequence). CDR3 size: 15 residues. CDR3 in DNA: TGCAGTGCCAGGGGAGGAACAGGGGGTAACTATGGCTACACCTTC. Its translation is CSARGGTGGNYGYTF.

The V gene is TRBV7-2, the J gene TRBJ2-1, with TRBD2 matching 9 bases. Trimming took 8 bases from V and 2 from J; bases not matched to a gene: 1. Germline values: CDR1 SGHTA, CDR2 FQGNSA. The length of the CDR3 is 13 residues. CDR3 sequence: CASGTSTYNEQFF. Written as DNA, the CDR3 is TGTGCCAGCGGGACTAGCACCTACAATGAGCAGTTCTTC.

CDR3 residues: CASSELSGSYEQYF. For the CDR3, the DNA is TGTGCCAGCAGTGAATTATCAGGTAGCTACGAGCAGTACTTC. The chain uses TRBV25-1 and TRBJ2-7; D is undetermined. Trimming removed 1 base at V and 3 bases at J, with 10 bases between. Germline V gene sequence: CDR1 MGHDK, CDR2 SYGVNS. The CDR3 runs 14 residues.

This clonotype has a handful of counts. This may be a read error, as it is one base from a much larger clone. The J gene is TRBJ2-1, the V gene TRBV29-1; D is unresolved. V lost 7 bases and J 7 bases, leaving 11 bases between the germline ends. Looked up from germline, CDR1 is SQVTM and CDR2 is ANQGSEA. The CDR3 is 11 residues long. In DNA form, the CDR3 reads TGCAGCGGTGCTCCAGGTAATGAGCAGTTCTTC. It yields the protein CSGAPGNEQFF.

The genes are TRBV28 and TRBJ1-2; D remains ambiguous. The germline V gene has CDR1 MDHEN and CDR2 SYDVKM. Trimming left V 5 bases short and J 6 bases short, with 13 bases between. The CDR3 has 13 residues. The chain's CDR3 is CASSRTSLDGYTF. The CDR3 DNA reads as TGTGCCAGCAGTCGGACTAGCCTGGATGGCTACACCTTC.

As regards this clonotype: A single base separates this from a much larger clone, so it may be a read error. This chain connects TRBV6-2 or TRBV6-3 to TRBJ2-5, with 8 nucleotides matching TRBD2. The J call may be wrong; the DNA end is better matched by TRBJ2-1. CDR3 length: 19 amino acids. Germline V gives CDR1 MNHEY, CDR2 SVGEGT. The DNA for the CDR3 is TGTGCCAGCAGTTACCTAGCACAGTGCGGGGGGACGTACCAAGAGACCCAGTTCTTC. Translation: CASSYLAQCGGTYQETQFF.

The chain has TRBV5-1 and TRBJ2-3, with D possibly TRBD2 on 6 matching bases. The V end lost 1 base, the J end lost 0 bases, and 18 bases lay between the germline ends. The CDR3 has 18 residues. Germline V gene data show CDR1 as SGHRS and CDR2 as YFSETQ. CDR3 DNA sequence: TGCGCCAGCAGCTTGTTACGGGGGAGGCCTTCTAGCACAGATACGCAGTATTTT. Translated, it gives CASSLLRGRPSSTDTQYF.

CDR3 sequence: CASSRTAVSLYGYTF. CDR3 sequence (DNA): TGTGCCAGCAGCAGGACAGCTGTCTCCCTCTATGGCTACACCTTC. This chain links TRBV21-1 with TRBJ1-2; TRBD1, the table's D call, was not compared with the DNA. TRBV21-1 is described as a pseudogene. This CDR3 is 15 amino acids long.

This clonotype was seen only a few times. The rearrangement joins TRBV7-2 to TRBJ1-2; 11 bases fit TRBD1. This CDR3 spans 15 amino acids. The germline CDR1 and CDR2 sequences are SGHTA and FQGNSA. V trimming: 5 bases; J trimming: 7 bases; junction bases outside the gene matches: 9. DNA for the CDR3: TGTGCCAGCAGCGGGCGGACAGGGGGCGCTTCTGGCTACACCTTC. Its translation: CASSGRTGGASGYTF.

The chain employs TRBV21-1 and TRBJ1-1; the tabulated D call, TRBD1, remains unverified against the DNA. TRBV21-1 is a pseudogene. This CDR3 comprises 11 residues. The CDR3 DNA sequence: TGTGCCAGCAGAGGACAGGTTGAAGCTTTCTTT. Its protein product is CASRGQVEAFF.

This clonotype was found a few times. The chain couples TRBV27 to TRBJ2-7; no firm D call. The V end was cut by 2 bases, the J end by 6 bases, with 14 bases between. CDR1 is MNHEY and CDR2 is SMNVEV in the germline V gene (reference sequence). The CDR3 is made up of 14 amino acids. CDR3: CASSLNLWVGEQYF. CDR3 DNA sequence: TGTGCCAGCAGTTTAAACCTCTGGGTGGGCGAGCAGTACTTC.

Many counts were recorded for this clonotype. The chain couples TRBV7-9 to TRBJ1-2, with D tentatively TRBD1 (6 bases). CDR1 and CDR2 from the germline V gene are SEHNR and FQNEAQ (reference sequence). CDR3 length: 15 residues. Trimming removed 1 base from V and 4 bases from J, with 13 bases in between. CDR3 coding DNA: TGTGCCAGCAGCTTAGGAAAGGGACAAGTCTATGGCTACACCTTC. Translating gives CASSLGKGQVYGYTF.

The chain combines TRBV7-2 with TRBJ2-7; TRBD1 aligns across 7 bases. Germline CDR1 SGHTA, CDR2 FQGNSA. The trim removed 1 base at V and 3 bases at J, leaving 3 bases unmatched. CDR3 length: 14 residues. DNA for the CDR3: TGTGCCAGCAGCTTAGAAAGGACAGGCTACGAGCAGTACTTC. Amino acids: CASSLERTGYEQYF.

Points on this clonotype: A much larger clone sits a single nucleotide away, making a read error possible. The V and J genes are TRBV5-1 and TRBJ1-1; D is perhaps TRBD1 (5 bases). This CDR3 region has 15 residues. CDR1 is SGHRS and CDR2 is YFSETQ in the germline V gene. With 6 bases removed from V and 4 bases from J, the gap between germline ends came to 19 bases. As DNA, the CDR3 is TGCGCCAGCACCCACGGGGACCCTAAATTCACTGAAGCTTTCTTT. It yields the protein CASTHGDPKFTEAFF. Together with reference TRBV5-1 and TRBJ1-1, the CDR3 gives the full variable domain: KAGVTQTPRYLIKTRGQQVTLSCSPISGHRSVSWYQQTPGQGLQFLFEYFSETQRNKGNFPGRFSGRQFSNSRSEMNVSTLELGDSALYLCASTHGDPKFTEAFFGQGTRLTVV.

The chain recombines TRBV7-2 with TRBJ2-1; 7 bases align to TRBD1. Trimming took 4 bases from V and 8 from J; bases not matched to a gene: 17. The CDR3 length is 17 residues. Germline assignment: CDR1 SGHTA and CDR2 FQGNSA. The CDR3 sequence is CASSSEQGTTIIHEQFF. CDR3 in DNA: TGTGCCAGCAGCTCGGAACAGGGGACCACAATCATACATGAGCAGTTCTTC.

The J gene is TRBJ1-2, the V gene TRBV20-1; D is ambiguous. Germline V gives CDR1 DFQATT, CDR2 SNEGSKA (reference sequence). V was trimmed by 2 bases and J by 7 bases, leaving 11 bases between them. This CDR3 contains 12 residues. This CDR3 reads CSARPFSCGYTF. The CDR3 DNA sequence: TGCAGTGCTAGACCGTTTTCCTGTGGCTACACCTTC.